Included here is one T cell receptor beta chain sequence, with context. What it recognizes is unknown. These data belong to a study of cytomegalovirus exposure and HLA in healthy donors. General study findings and limits: For most TCR sequences rarity was the rule, although some public TCRs occurred in many donors. Clusters of TCRs from the first cohort tended to co-occur in the 120 or so validation repertoires (as a later analysis found).

Libraries were prepared by immunoSEQ multiplex PCR; TCRdb keeps only in-frame clonotypes and omits some of them. The data hold 65,000 or so clones, with just over 90% observed a single time. The sequencing input was PBMCs. The sequence was obtained from a woman aged 18-35 years in good health and CMV-seronegative.

The CDR3 nucleotides are TGTGCCAGCAGCGAGGGAGGGGTCGAGCAGTACTTC. Its translation: CASSEGGVEQYF. The V gene is TRBV11-2, the J gene TRBJ2-7; 7 nucleotides agree with TRBD2. J was trimmed by 6 bases and V by 5 bases; bases with no gene match: 4. Germline CDR1 is SGHAT and CDR2 is FQNNGV. The CDR3 consists of 12 residues.